Listed below are T cell receptor beta chains from one sample, sequenced in a study of cytomegalovirus exposure and HLA in healthy donors. Clones were sequenced by immunoSEQ multiplex PCR, and TCRdb holds only the in-frame ones, with some missing. The sample holds around 200,000 clones, 70% to 80% seen once. The sequenced material came from PBMCs. The source is a woman between 25 and 40 years old in good health and CMV-seropositive. The CDR3 runs from the conserved cysteine through the conserved F or W. Fields, in order: V gene, J gene, CDR3 protein.

V gene: TRBV30
J gene: TRBJ2-1
CDR3 protein: CAWSLFAGGPYEQFF

V gene: TRBV15
J gene: TRBJ2-7
CDR3 protein: CATSRPRQGSSYEQYF

V gene: TRBV6-1
J gene: TRBJ2-3
CDR3 protein: CASSEARTSLSTTDTQYF

V gene: TRBV7-9
J gene: TRBJ1-3
CDR3 protein: CASSHLSGGGGNTIYF

V gene: TRBV15
J gene: TRBJ1-2
CDR3 protein: CATSRDYDRPPFNYGYTF

V gene: TRBV13
J gene: TRBJ2-7
CDR3 protein: CASSLGRGGSGSDEQYF

V gene: TRBV27
J gene: TRBJ1-1
CDR3 protein: CASSLLGSGNVAFF

V gene: TRBV7-9
J gene: TRBJ1-2
CDR3 protein: CASSLGQGYGYTF

V gene: TRBV30
J gene: TRBJ2-2
CDR3 protein: CAWSVLGGTGELFF

V gene: TRBV5-4
J gene: TRBJ1-1
CDR3 protein: CASSSRAWDTEAFF

V gene: TRBV7-6
J gene: TRBJ2-1
CDR3 protein: CASSFHRDNEQFF

V gene: TRBV6-5
J gene: TRBJ2-5
CDR3 protein: CASSYSGPNQETQYF

V gene: TRBV19
J gene: TRBJ2-3
CDR3 protein: CASSLRTATDTQYF

V gene: TRBV5-1
J gene: TRBJ2-1
CDR3 protein: CASSSTGTRVYNEQFF

V gene: TRBV30
J gene: TRBJ2-7
CDR3 protein: CAWSAGGYEQYF

V gene: TRBV2
J gene: TRBJ2-1
CDR3 protein: CASSQLAGGGNEQFF

V gene: TRBV2
J gene: TRBJ2-3
CDR3 protein: CATQGTSGDTQYF

V gene: TRBV7-2
J gene: TRBJ2-7
CDR3 protein: CASSFGQGYIYEQYF

V gene: TRBV15
J gene: TRBJ2-5
CDR3 protein: CATSRDSQRLGTQYF

V gene: TRBV19
J gene: TRBJ2-2
CDR3 protein: CASSIEGSTGELFF

V gene: TRBV2
J gene: TRBJ2-7
CDR3 protein: CASSLPPRHYLTYEQYF

V gene: TRBV6-5
J gene: TRBJ2-4
CDR3 protein: CASSYSKREGGDIQYF

V gene: TRBV4-1
J gene: TRBJ2-3
CDR3 protein: CASSQGVLASTDTQYF

V gene: TRBV5-1
J gene: TRBJ2-2
CDR3 protein: CASSLPGGATGELFF

V gene: TRBV5-3
J gene: TRBJ2-3
CDR3 protein: CARSLTTGTSGRDTQYF

V gene: TRBV5-6
J gene: TRBJ1-6
CDR3 protein: CASSLSPGLGSPLHF

V gene: TRBV7-2
J gene: TRBJ2-7
CDR3 protein: CASSRLESSYEQYF

V gene: TRBV7-9
J gene: TRBJ1-2
CDR3 protein: CASSDGTGRYGYTF

V gene: TRBV4-3
J gene: TRBJ1-6
CDR3 protein: CASSPRTGLASPLHF

V gene: TRBV29-1
J gene: TRBJ2-7
CDR3 protein: CSVEVRQDSYEQYF

V gene: TRBV18
J gene: TRBJ2-5
CDR3 protein: CASSPVPAAQETQYF

V gene: TRBV5-1
J gene: TRBJ2-1
CDR3 protein: CASSLGLAGGLDEQFF

V gene: TRBV10-1
J gene: TRBJ2-3
CDR3 protein: CASSAGFLGLAGADTQYF